A single sample gave rise to the 15 T cell receptor beta chains below, sequenced in a study of T cells after yellow fever vaccination. In TCRdb, the 5' RACE reads were re-called with MiXCR into one record per CDR3 protein. The sample shows 400,000 to 450,000 distinct CDR3 sequences, around a sixth of them seen only once. This material consisted of PBMCs, taken before the yellow fever booster vaccination. These receptors were collected from a man aged 18-30 years who received the YFV17D yellow fever vaccine.

The chain couples TRBV20-1 to TRBJ2-3; D is possibly TRBD2 (5 bases). V lost 4 bases to trimming and J lost 1 base, with 15 bases between them. This CDR3 spans 15 amino acids. Germline V gene lookup returns CDR1 DFQATT and CDR2 SNEGSKA (reference sequence). DNA of the CDR3: TGCAGTGCTATAGGGCCGGGGAAGCGCACAGATACGCAGTATTTT. Encoded protein: CSAIGPGKRTDTQYF.

The V call is TRBV20-1, the J call TRBJ2-7, with D unresolved. The CDR3 consists of 12 residues. In germline, CDR1 is DFQATT, CDR2 SNEGSKA (reference sequence). V was pared by 0 bases and J by 4 bases, with 7 bases between. The CDR3 sequence is CSAREFGYEQYF. CDR3 DNA: TGCAGTGCTAGAGAATTTGGATACGAGCAGTACTTC.

CDR3: CASSPRDGANVLTF. CDR3 coding DNA: TGTGCCAGCAGCCCCAGGGATGGGGCCAACGTCCTGACTTTC. The chain has TRBV3-1 and TRBJ2-6; possibly TRBD1 for D (5 bases). CDR1 and CDR2 (germline): LGHDT, YNNKEL (reference sequence). Trimming took 4 bases from V and 3 from J, leaving 7 bases between them. This CDR3 spans 14 amino acids.

The chain couples TRBV3-1 to TRBJ2-1; the D gene is possibly TRBD2 (6 bases). Germline V CDR1 and CDR2: LGHDT, YNNKEL (reference sequence). CDR3 length equals 16 residues. The V end was cut by 3 bases, the J end by 1 base, with 13 bases between. The CDR3 region is CASSQNPGGSYNEQFF. The CDR3 DNA is TGTGCCAGCAGCCAGAACCCCGGGGGATCCTACAATGAGCAGTTCTTC.

This clonotype was counted once. V is TRBV4-1 and J is TRBJ1-4, with D tentatively TRBD1 (5 bases). Deletions cut 3 bases from V and 8 bases from J, with 19 bases between. The CDR3 totals 16 residues. The germline V gene has CDR1 MGHRA and CDR2 YSYEKL. The CDR3 region is CASSHPGPGAGEKLFF. The DNA of the CDR3 is TGCGCCAGCAGCCACCCAGGGCCCGGGGCTGGGGAAAAACTGTTTTTT.

The chain combines TRBV4-3 with TRBJ2-2, with TRBD2 as a possible D gene (5 bases). The CDR3 spans 15 residues. Germline V lookup: CDR1 LGHNA, CDR2 YSLEER. V dropped 0 bases and J dropped 5 bases, with 10 bases sitting between them. CDR3 in DNA: TGCGCCAGCAGCCAAGAGGCAGGAGGAACCGGGGAGCTGTTTTTT. Translated: CASSQEAGGTGELFF.

The chain employs TRBV7-9 and TRBJ2-3; D is undetermined. CDR1 SEHNR and CDR2 FQNEAQ come from the germline V gene (reference sequence). Trimming took off 5 bases at V and 6 bases at J, with 9 bases between the two ends. The CDR3 extends over 12 amino acids. CDR3: CASSHYADTQYF. CDR3 nucleotide sequence: TGTGCCAGCAGCCACTATGCTGATACGCAGTATTTT. Full variable domain (missing parts from reference TRBV7-9 and TRBJ2-3): DTGVSQNPRHKITKRGQNVTFRCDPISEHNRLYWYRQTLGQGPEFLTYFQNEAQLEKSRLLSDRFSAERPKGSFSTLEIQRTEQGDSAMYLCASSHYADTQYFGPGTRLTVL.

The chain joins TRBV4-1 to TRBJ1-4; 9 positions agree with TRBD1. V trimming: 1 base; J trimming: 5 bases; junction bases outside the gene matches: 2. The CDR3 spans 15 residues. CDR1 and CDR2 (germline): MGHRA, YSYEKL. As DNA, the CDR3 is TGCGCCAGCAGCCAAGTCGGGACAGGGAATGAAAAACTGTTTTTT. Its protein product is CASSQVGTGNEKLFF.

The gene calls are TRBV5-1 and TRBJ2-5; 9 bases align to TRBD2. The V gene end was trimmed by 4 bases and the J gene end by 7 bases; junction bases not matched to a gene: 11. This CDR3 comprises 15 residues. Germline-derived CDR1 and CDR2 are SGHRS and YFSETQ. The CDR3 loop reads CASSGSGGPVRTQYF. Written as DNA, the CDR3 is TGCGCCAGCAGCGGAAGCGGGGGGCCCGTCAGGACCCAGTACTTC.

This clonotype was picked up a small number of times. The chain couples TRBV29-1 to TRBJ2-7, with 11 bases identical to TRBD2. V lost 7 bases to trimming and J lost 2 bases; unmatched junction nucleotides: 13. Germline lookup yields CDR1 SQVTM and CDR2 ANQGSEA. The CDR3 has 16 residues. The CDR3 coding sequence is TGCAGCGCCGGGACTAGCGGAGGTCTGGGGGCCTACGAGCAGTACTTC. It is translated as CSAGTSGGLGAYEQYF.

The rearrangement joins TRBV7-9 to TRBJ1-2; unclear D gene. Germline-derived CDR1 and CDR2 are SEHNR and FQNEAQ (reference sequence). The CDR3 has 13 amino acids. V was cut by 4 bases and J by 4 bases, with 10 bases left in between. The DNA of the CDR3 is TGTGCCAGCAGCTACCCTGGGAGCTATGGCTACACCTTC. This encodes CASSYPGSYGYTF.

This clonotype has only one observation. The chain uses TRBV7-9 and TRBJ2-3; TRBD1 is a possible D gene (5 bases). Germline lookup yields CDR1 SEHNR and CDR2 FQNEAQ (reference sequence). The ends were cut back, 0 bases at V and 3 bases at J, with 16 bases in the middle. This CDR3 contains 17 residues. CDR3 in DNA: TGTGCCAGCAGCTTAGCGTGGCAGGGAAGTTCTACAGATACGCAGTATTTT. As protein: CASSLAWQGSSTDTQYF.

This clonotype appeared once. The chain is built from TRBV6-6 and TRBJ2-5; D unresolved. The last part of the DNA fits TRBJ2-1 better; the J call may be wrong. Germline-derived CDR1 and CDR2 are MNHNY and SVGAGI (reference sequence). This CDR3 spans 15 amino acids. In DNA form, the CDR3 reads TGTGCCAGCAGTCAGCCCTTTCAGGTCCACAATGAGCAGTTCTTC. The encoded protein is CASSQPFQVHNEQFF.

This rearrangement joins TRBV7-2 to TRBJ2-5, with D possibly TRBD2 on 5 matching bases. Germline values: CDR1 SGHTA, CDR2 FQGNSA. The CDR3 is made up of 14 amino acids. The V gene lost 5 bases and the J gene lost 2 bases, with 12 bases spanning the gap. CDR3 nucleotides: TGTGCCAGCAGCCCGCGGGCAGTTCAAGAGACCCAGTACTTC. Its translation: CASSPRAVQETQYF.

The chain is built from TRBV9 and TRBJ1-2; D not certain. This CDR3 has 12 residues. With 3 bases removed from V and 0 bases from J, the gap between germline ends came to 3 bases. Germline V gene sequence: CDR1 SGDLS, CDR2 YYNGEE. CDR3 sequence reads: CASSATNYGYTF. The CDR3 nucleotides read TGTGCCAGCAGCGCCACTAACTATGGCTACACCTTC.